The 25 T cell receptor beta chains listed next were all sequenced from one sample in a study of T cell responses to AZD1222 COVID-19 vaccine. Clones were read by immunoSEQ multiplex PCR, and TCRdb kept only the in-frame ones, dropping some. The table includes some 200,000 clones, approximately 90% detected once. The specimen was peripheral blood, collected 28 days after the second AZD1222 dose. These receptors were collected from an adult who received the AZD1222 COVID-19 vaccine.

The gene calls are TRBV7-9 and TRBJ2-1, with 10 bases matching TRBD2. The CDR3 is 15 amino acids. In germline, CDR1 is SEHNR, CDR2 FQNEAQ (reference sequence). V shed 7 bases and J 7 bases; nucleotides not matched to a gene: 10. CDR3 amino acids: CASMVRAGGPNEQFF. The CDR3 region has the DNA TGTGCCAGCATGGTACGAGCGGGAGGGCCAAATGAGCAGTTCTTC.

The V and J genes are TRBV7-9 and TRBJ2-5; a possible D gene is TRBD2 (6 bases). The length of the CDR3 is 17 residues. CDR1 and CDR2 (germline): SEHNR, FQNEAQ (reference sequence). V gave up 8 bases and J gave up 2 bases, with 24 bases separating them. CDR3 sequence (DNA): TGTGCCAGCCAAATGGGGTTGGGGGGAACCCTACAAGAGACCCAGTACTTC. This codes for CASQMGLGGTLQETQYF.

This clone was seen just once. The chain is built from TRBV9 and TRBJ1-2; 12 bases are shared with TRBD1. Germline V gene lookup returns CDR1 SGDLS and CDR2 YYNGEE. V shed 0 bases, J shed 6 bases, and the junction held 12 bases outside the gene matches. This CDR3 has 18 residues. This CDR3 is CASSVDAAGTGGLHGYTF. The CDR3 DNA is TGTGCCAGCAGCGTAGATGCGGCCGGGACAGGGGGCCTGCATGGCTACACCTTC.

V gene TRBV28 combines with J gene TRBJ1-2; 10 positions match TRBD1. The trim removed 1 base at V and 7 bases at J, leaving 6 bases unmatched. The CDR3 runs 15 residues. Germline values: CDR1 MDHEN, CDR2 SYDVKM. The CDR3 region is CASSLFPGQGGGYTF. In DNA form, the CDR3 reads TGTGCCAGCAGTTTATTTCCAGGACAGGGGGGTGGCTACACCTTC.

The chain links TRBV9 to TRBJ1-1, with a possible D match to TRBD1 (5 bases). Per germline, CDR1 SGDLS and CDR2 YYNGEE. The CDR3 totals 15 residues. Trimming took 4 bases from V and 4 from J, leaving 17 bases between them. CDR3 DNA sequence: TGTGCCAGCAGCTCCCGGGGGGGACGGGGCACTGAAGCTTTCTTT. Amino acid sequence: CASSSRGGRGTEAFF.

The chain joins TRBV29-1 to TRBJ1-3, with D possibly matching TRBD1 (6 bases). The V end was cut by 4 bases, the J end by 3 bases, with 10 bases between. The CDR3 contains 13 residues. CDR1 is SQVTM and CDR2 is ANQGSEA in the germline V gene. The CDR3 DNA reads TGCAGCGTTGCATCAGGGGATGGAAACACCATATATTTT. Translating gives CSVASGDGNTIYF.

The genes are TRBV21-1 and TRBJ1-1; the D call of TRBD1 is as the table states it, not checked on the DNA. TRBV21-1 is a documented pseudogene. This CDR3 contains 16 residues. CDR3 DNA sequence: TGTGCCAGCAGCAAAGTGGGGACATCAGGAGACACTGAAGCTTTCTTT. This encodes CASSKVGTSGDTEAFF.

V gene TRBV12-3 or TRBV12-4 combines with J gene TRBJ1-5; D remains unclear. Trimming removed 8 bases at V and 2 bases at J, with 10 bases between. The CDR3 covers 13 residues. This CDR3 reads CASWTPGNQPQHF. DNA of the CDR3: TGTGCCAGCTGGACCCCGGGCAATCAGCCCCAGCATTTT.

In nucleotides, the CDR3 is TGTGCCACCAGCAGAGATCTACCGAGCCAAGAGACCCAGTACTTC. Translation: CATSRDLPSQETQYF. V is TRBV15 and J is TRBJ2-5, with D uncertain. V was pared by 0 bases and J by 1 base, with 9 bases between. The CDR3 extends over 15 amino acids. Germline assignment: CDR1 LNHNV and CDR2 YYDKDF (reference sequence).

The V call is TRBV27, the J call TRBJ2-2; D unresolved. With 1 base removed from V and 0 bases from J, the gap between germline ends came to 9 bases. CDR1 and CDR2 (germline): MNHEY, SMNVEV (reference sequence). The CDR3 has 16 amino acids. The CDR3 is CASSLFVGSNTGELFF. The CDR3 nucleotides are TGTGCCAGCAGTTTATTTGTCGGATCGAACACCGGGGAGCTGTTTTTT.

This clone is a singleton in its sample. The genes are TRBV27 and TRBJ1-4; D possibly corresponds to TRBD1 (6 bases). Germline-derived CDR1 and CDR2 are MNHEY and SMNVEV (reference sequence). The CDR3 is 14 residues long. Trimming stripped 7 bases from V and 4 bases from J, with 13 bases between. The DNA for the CDR3 is TGTGCCAGCAAACCCGGACAGCTTAATGAAAAACTGTTTTTT. Translation: CASKPGQLNEKLFF. The complete variable domain, with remaining parts taken from reference TRBV27 and TRBJ1-4, reads EAQVTQNPRYLITVTGKKLTVTCSQNMNHEYMSWYRQDPGLGLRQIYYSMNVEVTDKGDVPEGYKVSRKEKRNFPLILESPSPNQTSLYFCASKPGQLNEKLFFGSGTQLSVL.

This chain joins TRBV5-1 and TRBJ1-2; TRBD1 might be the D (5 bases). Deletions cut 4 bases from V and 0 bases from J, with 25 bases between. Germline V gene lookup returns CDR1 SGHRS and CDR2 YFSETQ. This CDR3 region has 19 residues. CDR3 sequence: CASSPTGTLFRPPNYGYTF. The CDR3 DNA is TGCGCCAGCAGCCCCACCGGGACCCTCTTTCGCCCTCCTAACTATGGCTACACCTTC.

About this clone: One end of the junction does not line up with germline, which may come from a read error. V gene TRBV4-2 combines with J gene TRBJ2-3, with 8 bases that match TRBD2. In germline, CDR1 is LGHNA, CDR2 YNFKEQ. CDR3 size: 16 residues. Written as DNA, the CDR3 is TGTGCCAGTAGCCAAGTTCGAGCGGGGGGCACAGATACGCAGTATTTT. Translating gives CASSQVRAGGTDTQYF.

The chain employs TRBV27 and TRBJ1-2, with 7 nucleotides matching TRBD1. The junction had 3 bases not matched to a gene; V was cut back by 4 bases and J by 4 bases. CDR3 length equals 13 residues. Germline V CDR1 and CDR2: MNHEY, SMNVEV (reference sequence). The CDR3 reads CASSSWTGYGYTF. The CDR3 region has the DNA TGTGCCAGCAGTTCCTGGACAGGCTATGGCTACACCTTC.

The V gene is TRBV10-1, the J gene TRBJ2-5; TRBD2 matches 7 bases. The CDR3 covers 17 residues. Germline CDR1 is WNHNN and CDR2 is SYGVQD (reference sequence). The J segment lost 6 bases and the V segment lost 8 bases, leaving 21 bases of the junction unmatched. The CDR3 nucleotides are TGCGCCAGCGTTACCCAAGCGGGGCGAGGCGCCTTGAAGACCCAGTACTTC. It yields the protein CASVTQAGRGALKTQYF.

The chain is built from TRBV5-1 and TRBJ2-1, with 14 nucleotides matching TRBD2. With V trimmed by 3 bases and J by 1 base, 6 bases remained unmatched. In germline, CDR1 is SGHRS, CDR2 YFSETQ. The CDR3 runs 18 residues. The CDR3 nucleotides read TGCGCCAGCAGCTACGGGACTAGCGGGAGTGATTCCTACAATGAGCAGTTCTTC. As protein: CASSYGTSGSDSYNEQFF.

This clone was observed once. The gene calls are TRBV5-6 and TRBJ1-1, with a weak D call TRBD1 (5 bases). The CDR3 runs 15 residues. V was pared by 2 bases and J by 1 base, with 12 bases between. The germline CDR1 and CDR2 sequences are SGHDT and YYEEEE. CDR3: CASSFGTVENTEAFF. CDR3 nucleotides: TGTGCCAGCAGCTTTGGGACGGTTGAGAACACTGAAGCTTTCTTT.

This clone was seen a single time. The V gene is TRBV5-4, the J gene TRBJ2-1; 11 positions match TRBD2. The V and J ends lost 6 bases and 5 bases, in that order; junction bases with no gene match: 7. This CDR3 is built from 15 residues. Germline CDR1 is SGHNT and CDR2 is YYREEE (reference sequence). The DNA of the CDR3 is TGTGCCAGCACAAAACTAGCGGGGGTTAACAATGAGCAGTTCTTC. Its translation is CASTKLAGVNNEQFF.

The chain links TRBV19 to TRBJ2-7; 12 bases agree with TRBD2. Losses at the gene ends were 6 bases for V and 5 bases for J; bases not matched to a gene: 8. Germline-derived CDR1 and CDR2 are LNHDA and SQIVND (reference sequence). The CDR3 is 15 residues long. CDR3 sequence reads: CASSSTSGRTDEQYF. The CDR3 region has the DNA TGTGCCAGTAGCTCAACTAGCGGGAGGACAGACGAGCAGTACTTC. The variable domain in full, completed from reference TRBV19 and TRBJ2-7, reads DGGITQSPKYLFRKEGQNVTLSCEQNLNHDAMYWYRQDPGQGLRLIYYSQIVNDFQKGDIAEGYSVSREKKESFPLTVTSAQKNPTAFYLCASSSTSGRTDEQYFGPGTRLTVT.

This clone was recorded only once. The chain employs TRBV5-1 and TRBJ2-2, with 7 bases identical to TRBD2. From germline, CDR1 is SGHRS and CDR2 YFSETQ. CDR3 length: 17 residues. V shed 5 bases, J shed 5 bases, and the junction held 15 bases outside the gene matches. CDR3 loop: CASRQRFLGLVTGELFF. The CDR3 DNA follows: TGCGCCAGCAGGCAACGGTTCCTAGGACTAGTGACCGGGGAGCTGTTTTTT.

V gene TRBV19 combines with J gene TRBJ1-4, with TRBD1 as a possible D gene (6 bases). CDR3 size: 15 residues. CDR1 is LNHDA and CDR2 is SQIVND in the germline V gene (reference sequence). Deletions cut 2 bases from V and 10 bases from J, with 17 bases between. The chain's CDR3 is CASSIWGASGGKLFF. As DNA, the CDR3 is TGTGCCAGTAGTATATGGGGGGCCTCCGGAGGAAAACTGTTTTTT.

The V call is TRBV6-2 or TRBV6-3, the J call TRBJ2-1; 12 bases align to TRBD2. J lost 7 bases, V lost 5 bases, and 3 bases had no gene match. CDR1 MNHEY and CDR2 SVGEGT come from the germline V gene. CDR3 size: 14 residues. CDR3 nucleotide sequence: TGTGCCAGCAGTGGACTAGCGGGGTTTAATGAGCAGTTCTTC. Amino acid sequence: CASSGLAGFNEQFF.

This clone was seen a handful of times. The chain is built from TRBV28 and TRBJ2-7; D gene uncertain. Germline V gives CDR1 MDHEN, CDR2 SYDVKM. V was trimmed by 3 bases and J by 9 bases, leaving 12 bases between them. There are 12 residues in the CDR3. CDR3 DNA sequence: TGTGCCAGCAGTTTTCATCGAGCTGGGCAGTACTTC. Its translation is CASSFHRAGQYF. Full variable domain (outside the CDR3, taken from reference TRBV28 and TRBJ2-7): DVKVTQSSRYLVKRTGEKVFLECVQDMDHENMFWYRQDPGLGLRLIYFSYDVKMKEKGDIPEGYSVSREKKERFSLILESASTNQTSMYLCASSFHRAGQYFGPGTRLTVT.

There are a few counts of this clone. The chain carries TRBV18 and TRBJ1-5; the match to TRBD1 covers 7 bases. The CDR3 sequence is 15 residues long. V gave up 3 bases and J gave up 3 bases; unmatched junction bases: 5. In germline, CDR1 is KGHSH, CDR2 LQKENI. The CDR3 DNA sequence: TGTGCCAGCTCACCGTTGGGACAGAACAATCAGCCCCAGCATTTT. Protein sequence: CASSPLGQNNQPQHF. The full variable domain, its missing parts supplied by reference TRBV18 and TRBJ1-5, is NAGVMQNPRHLVRRRGQEARLRCSPMKGHSHVYWYRQLPEEGLKFMVYLQKENIIDESGMPKERFSAEFPKEGPSILRIQQVVRGDSAAYFCASSPLGQNNQPQHFGDGTRLSIL.

On this clone: This sample includes further DNA sequences coding for the same CDR3. V and J are TRBV19 and TRBJ2-7; 10 nucleotides line up with TRBD1. This CDR3 has 14 residues. Trimming at V came to 6 bases and at J to 2 bases, leaving 4 bases not matched to a gene. Germline CDR1 LNHDA, CDR2 SQIVND (reference sequence). The CDR3 loop is CASSLGQGAYEQYF. The CDR3 coding sequence is TGTGCCAGTAGCCTAGGACAGGGGGCCTACGAGCAGTACTTC.